The TCR beta chain described here comes from a study of CD8 T cell repertoires and HIV-1 epitope variants. About the research overall: Separate wells received one of Twenty-five Gag or Nef variant peptides. The baseline condition was 1M T cells left uncultured. The study, taken as a whole, reports: Beta chains alone show antigen proliferation, not cytokine profile or function.

In this sample, this clone turned up a few times. The antigen remains unidentified. Produced via immunoSEQ multiplex PCR; TCRdb's table is partial and in-frame only. Of 4,000 to 5,500 clones listed, 66% were seen once; the top ten hold over 40%. V was pared by 0 bases and J by 5 bases, with 11 bases between. The length of the CDR3 is 15 residues. Germline V gives CDR1 SGDLS, CDR2 YYNGEE. Sequenced material: cultured CD8+ T cells derived from PBMCs. The sequence derives from a male donor with HIV. J is TRBJ2-2 and V is TRBV9; unclear D gene. The CDR3 sequence: CASSVGGDGTGELFF. In DNA, the CDR3 is TGTGCCAGCAGCGTAGGAGGCGACGGGACCGGGGAGCTGTTTTTT.